Below are 5 T cell receptor beta chains sequenced from a single sample in a study of siplizumab effects on memory and regulatory T cells. The data were produced by immunoSEQ multiplex PCR, yet TCRdb's version contains in-frame clones alone and is incomplete. The sample yields around 72,000 clones, 91% seen once. Sequenced sample: CD8+ T cells sorted from blood. The receptors derive from a human donor in good health.

The chain carries TRBV19 and TRBJ2-3, with TRBD2 matching over 12 bases. V shed 2 bases, J shed 5 bases, and the junction held 2 bases outside the gene matches. Germline V CDR1 and CDR2: LNHDA, SQIVND (reference sequence). The length of the CDR3 is 15 residues. CDR3 sequence reads: CASSIKLAGGDTQYF. The CDR3 nucleotides are TGTGCCAGTAGTATAAAACTAGCGGGGGGAGATACGCAGTATTTT.

V gene TRBV7-2 combines with J gene TRBJ2-1, with 7 bases that match TRBD1. Trimming cost V 5 bases and J 7 bases; bases outside gene matches: 8. Per the germline V gene, CDR1 is SGHTA and CDR2 is FQGNSA. CDR3 length equals 14 residues. The CDR3 reads CASSPRQGINEQFF. CDR3 bases: TGTGCCAGCAGCCCCCGACAGGGAATTAATGAGCAGTTCTTC.

The rearrangement links TRBV11-2 to TRBJ2-7, with 13 bases that match TRBD2. The CDR3 length is 19 residues. V was clipped by 0 bases and J by 3 bases; unmatched bases: 11. The V gene's germline CDR1 is SGHAT and CDR2 FQNNGV. In DNA form, the CDR3 reads TGTGCCAGCAGCTTAGATCTGGTCACTAGCGGGAGGGCCAACTACGAGCAGTACTTC. It specifies CASSLDLVTSGRANYEQYF. The full variable domain, in which reference TRBV11-2 and TRBJ2-7 provide the parts outside the CDR3, is EAGVAQSPRYKIIEKRQSVAFWCNPISGHATLYWYQQILGQGPKLLIQFQNNGVVDDSQLPKDRFSAERLKGVDSTLKIQPAKLEDSAVYLCASSLDLVTSGRANYEQYFGPGTRLTVT.

V is TRBV27 and J is TRBJ2-7; no reliable D call. Germline V gene sequence: CDR1 MNHEY, CDR2 SMNVEV (reference sequence). The CDR3 loop spans 14 amino acids. V lost 0 bases, J lost 2 bases, and 8 bases lay in between. In DNA, the CDR3 is TGTGCCAGCAGTTTATCGGCTTCGCCCTACGAGCAGTACTTC. As protein: CASSLSASPYEQYF.

The V call is TRBV7-8, the J call TRBJ1-6; 7 bases are shared with TRBD1. This CDR3 has 15 amino acids. CDR1 is SGHVS and CDR2 is FQNEAQ in the germline V gene. V lost 3 bases to trimming and J lost 9 bases; unmatched junction nucleotides: 8. CDR3 nucleotide sequence: TGTGCCAGCAGCTTGCAGACAGGGTACGGTTCACCCCTCCACTTT. This sequence encodes CASSLQTGYGSPLHF. The whole variable domain, remainder taken from reference TRBV7-8 and TRBJ1-6, is GAGVSQSPRYKVAKRGQDVALRCDPISGHVSLFWYQQALGQGPEFLTYFQNEAQLDKSGLPSDRFFAERPEGSVSTLKIQRTQQEDSAVYLCASSLQTGYGSPLHFGNGTRLTVT.